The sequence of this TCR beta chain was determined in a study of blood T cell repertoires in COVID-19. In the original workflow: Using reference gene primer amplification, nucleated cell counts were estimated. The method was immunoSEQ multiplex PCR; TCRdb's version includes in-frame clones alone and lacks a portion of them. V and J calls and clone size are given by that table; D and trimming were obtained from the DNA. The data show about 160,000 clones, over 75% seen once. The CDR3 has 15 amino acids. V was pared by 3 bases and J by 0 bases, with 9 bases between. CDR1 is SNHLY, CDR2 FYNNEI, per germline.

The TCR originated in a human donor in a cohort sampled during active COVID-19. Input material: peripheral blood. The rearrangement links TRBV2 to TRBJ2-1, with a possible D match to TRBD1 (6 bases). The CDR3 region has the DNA TGTGCCAGCAGTGACGGCAGGGGCTCCTACAATGAGCAGTTCTTC. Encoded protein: CASSDGRGSYNEQFF. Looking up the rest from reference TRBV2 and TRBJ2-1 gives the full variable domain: EPEVTQTPSHQVTQMGQEVILRCVPISNHLYFYWYRQILGQKVEFLVSFYNNEISEKSEIFDDQFSVERPDGSNFTLKIRSTKLEDSAMYFCASSDGRGSYNEQFFGPGTRLTVL.